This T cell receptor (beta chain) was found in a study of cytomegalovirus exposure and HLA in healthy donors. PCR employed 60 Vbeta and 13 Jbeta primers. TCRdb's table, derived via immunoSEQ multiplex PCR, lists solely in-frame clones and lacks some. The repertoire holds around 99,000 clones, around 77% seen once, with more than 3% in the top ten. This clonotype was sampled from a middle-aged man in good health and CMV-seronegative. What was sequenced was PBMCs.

CDR3 DNA sequence: TGTGCCAGCAGTCTCAGGGGGCGCCTTTCACCCCTCCACTTT. It is translated as CASSLRGRLSPLHF. V gene TRBV28 combines with J gene TRBJ1-6; 8 bases are shared with TRBD1. The CDR3 has 14 amino acids. Trimming at V came to 5 bases and at J to 9 bases, leaving 6 bases not matched to a gene. Per the germline V gene, CDR1 is MDHEN and CDR2 is SYDVKM.